A selection of T cell receptor beta chains follows, all from one sample in a study of response to subunit inactivated influenza vaccine. Using its own MiXCR run on the RT-PCR reads, TCRdb lists one record per CDR3 protein. Of more than 200,000 distinct CDR3 sequences in the sample, roughly an eighth are singletons; the top ten hold under 10%. Source: non-naive T cells sorted from PBMCs, taken 14 to 15 days before vaccination. Every receptor here comes from a man in his fifties who received an inactivated influenza vaccine. The CDR3 runs from the conserved cysteine through the conserved F or W. The D gene is left open where the match is weak. Rows may omit the clone size; those that give it use once, few, many or a size class.

abundance	v_gene	d_gene	j_gene	CDR3aa	CDR3nt
NA	TRBV5-1	NA	TRBJ2-5	CASSLGHSQETQYF	TGCGCCAGCAGCTTAGGACATTCCCAAGAGACCCAGTACTTC
many	TRBV12-3/TRBV12-4	NA	TRBJ2-3	CASTSGFTDTQYF	TGTGCCAGCACCAGTGGTTTCACAGATACGCAGTATTTT
NA	TRBV12-3/TRBV12-4	TRBD2	TRBJ2-7	CASSYSFGTSGSYGDPYEQYF	TGTGCCAGCAGTTATAGCTTCGGGACTAGCGGGAGTTATGGAGATCCCTACGAGCAGTACTTC
many	TRBV6-6	NA	TRBJ1-3	CASSEVQSSGNTIYF	TGTGCCAGCAGTGAGGTCCAGAGCTCTGGAAACACCATATATTTT
many	TRBV5-5	TRBD2	TRBJ2-1	CASSYGTSGGSYNEQFF	TGTGCCAGCAGTTACGGGACTAGCGGGGGCTCCTACAATGAGCAGTTCTTC
few	TRBV10-3	NA	TRBJ1-3	CAARRDSGNTIYF	TGTGCCGCACGGCGCGACTCTGGAAACACCATATATTTT
few	TRBV7-2	NA	TRBJ2-1	CASSYRTGSEQFF	TGTGCCAGCAGCTACCGGACGGGTAGTGAGCAGTTCTTC
few	TRBV2	NA	TRBJ1-5	CASSWGKNQPQHF	TGTGCCAGCAGCTGGGGCAAAAATCAGCCCCAGCATTTT
many	TRBV11-2	TRBD1	TRBJ1-4	CASSIGTGRNEKLFF	TGTGCCAGCAGCATCGGGACAGGGCGGAATGAAAAACTGTTTTTT
many	TRBV5-5	NA	TRBJ1-1	CASSPRSTEAFF	TGTGCCAGCAGCCCGCGATCCACTGAAGCTTTCTTT
NA	TRBV5-1	TRBD1	TRBJ2-1	CASRADRVYNEQFF	TGCGCCAGCCGCGCCGACAGGGTATACAATGAGCAGTTCTTC
NA	TRBV10-3	NA	TRBJ1-1	CAISEVTMNTEAFF	TGTGCCATCAGTGAGGTTACTATGAACACTGAAGCTTTCTTT
few	TRBV6-2/TRBV6-3	NA	TRBJ2-7	CASRQASYEQYF	TGTGCCAGCAGACAAGCCTCCTACGAGCAGTACTTC
many	TRBV4-3	NA	TRBJ2-1	CASSQEVGQGGNNEQFF	TGCGCCAGCAGCCAAGAGGTTGGCCAGGGGGGAAACAATGAGCAGTTCTTC
few	TRBV18	TRBD1	TRBJ2-1	CASSPLQGARNEQFF	TGTGCCAGCTCACCACTCCAGGGGGCGCGCAATGAGCAGTTCTTC
many	TRBV4-3	NA	TRBJ2-2	CASSQRAGDTGELFF	TGCGCCAGCAGCCAGCGCGCCGGCGACACCGGGGAGCTGTTTTTT
NA	TRBV29-1	NA	TRBJ1-4	CSVGRTNEKLFF	TGCAGCGTTGGACGGACCAATGAAAAACTGTTTTTT
medium-sized	TRBV5-1	NA	TRBJ2-2	CASSLVATGRTGELFF	TGCGCCAGCAGCTTGGTTGCTACAGGGAGGACCGGGGAGCTGTTTTTT
many	TRBV7-2	NA	TRBJ1-3	CASSLGSGVSGNTIYF	TGTGCCAGCAGCTTAGGTTCAGGGGTCTCTGGAAACACCATATATTTT
NA	TRBV4-2	TRBD2	TRBJ2-2	CASSQDAGSGVTGELFF	TGTGCCAGCAGCCAAGATGCGGGTAGCGGGGTGACCGGGGAGCTGTTTTTT
NA	TRBV6-5	NA	TRBJ2-1	CASSPRSSRDPHFF	TGTGCCAGCAGTCCTCGATCGTCCCGGGACCCTCATTTCTTC
many	TRBV29-1	TRBD2	TRBJ2-1	CSGGGGSGRAWEQFF	TGCAGCGGCGGAGGCGGTAGCGGGAGGGCTTGGGAGCAGTTCTTC
many	TRBV20-1	TRBD2	TRBJ2-1	CSARTGLAGNNEQFF	TGCAGTGCTAGAACTGGACTAGCGGGAAACAATGAGCAGTTCTTC
many	TRBV24-1	TRBD2	TRBJ2-7	CATRGLAGVHEQYF	TGTGCCACCAGGGGACTAGCGGGAGTGCACGAGCAGTACTTC
NA	TRBV12-3/TRBV12-4	TRBD2	TRBJ2-5	CASSPLGRGETQYF	TGTGCCAGCAGTCCCCTCGGGAGGGGAGAGACCCAGTACTTC
many	TRBV10-2	NA	TRBJ1-6	CASSGTNNSPLHF	TGCGCCAGCAGTGGGACGAATAATTCACCCCTCCACTTT
few	TRBV29-1	NA	TRBJ1-5	CSVGTENQPQHF	TGCAGCGTTGGAACAGAGAATCAGCCCCAGCATTTT
NA	TRBV5-1	TRBD1	TRBJ2-7	CASSLVPGGGSYEQYF	TGCGCCAGCAGCTTGGTCCCAGGGGGCGGATCCTACGAGCAGTACTTC
NA	TRBV12-3/TRBV12-4	NA	TRBJ2-5	CASSRTTETQYF	TGTGCCAGCAGTCGAACGACAGAGACCCAGTACTTC
many	TRBV28	NA	TRBJ2-2	CASSFGAGELFF	TGTGCCAGCAGTTTCGGAGCCGGGGAGCTGTTTTTT
NA	TRBV3-1	NA	TRBJ2-6	CASTNLATGRDVLTF	TGTGCCAGCACCAATCTCGCTACAGGTCGGGACGTCCTGACTTTC
NA	TRBV10-3	TRBD1	TRBJ2-3	CAISETGDHTDTQYF	TGTGCCATCAGTGAAACAGGGGACCACACAGATACGCAGTATTTT
NA	TRBV5-1	NA	TRBJ2-3	CASSLGGKSTDTQYF	TGCGCCAGCAGCTTGGGGGGGAAAAGCACAGATACGCAGTATTTT
NA	TRBV25-1	NA	TRBJ2-5	CASSERPSRGQETQYF	TGTGCCAGCAGTGAACGGCCAAGCCGTGGACAAGAGACCCAGTACTTC
NA	TRBV27	NA	TRBJ2-1	CASSFTSFSYNEQFF	TGTGCCAGCAGTTTTACTAGTTTCTCCTACAATGAGCAGTTCTTC
many	TRBV12-3/TRBV12-4	NA	TRBJ1-3	CASSGSRRDTIYF	TGTGCCAGCAGTGGGTCCCGTCGGGACACCATATATTTT
NA	TRBV12-3/TRBV12-4	TRBD2	TRBJ2-7	CASSDRGGRGGEQYF	TGTGCCAGCAGTGATCGAGGCGGGCGGGGGGGCGAGCAGTACTTC
many	TRBV10-3	TRBD1	TRBJ2-7	CASTGTGGEQYF	TGTGCCAGCACCGGGACAGGCGGGGAGCAGTACTTC
NA	TRBV3-1	TRBD1	TRBJ2-7	CASSQSGGKQYF	TGTGCCAGCAGCCAATCAGGGGGTAAGCAGTACTTC
many	TRBV4-3	NA	TRBJ2-3	CASSQDPPRQGGHTDTQYF	TGCGCCAGCAGCCAAGATCCGCCCCGACAGGGAGGACACACAGATACGCAGTATTTT
few	TRBV6-5	TRBD2	TRBJ2-7	CASSYSGGGYEQYF	TGTGCCAGCAGTTACAGCGGGGGAGGTTACGAGCAGTACTTC
NA	TRBV12-3/TRBV12-4	NA	TRBJ2-2	CASSFWRGTGELFF	TGTGCCAGCAGTTTTTGGCGGGGCACCGGGGAGCTGTTTTTT
NA	TRBV15	TRBD2	TRBJ2-3	CATSRSSGIGTDTQYF	TGTGCCACCAGCCGAAGTAGCGGGATCGGCACAGATACGCAGTATTTT
few	TRBV28	TRBD1	TRBJ2-2	CASSSPGTGVAGELFF	TGTGCCAGCAGTTCTCCGGGGACAGGGGTGGCCGGGGAGCTGTTTTTT
few	TRBV2	TRBD1	TRBJ2-1	CASMGQDLYNEQFF	TGTGCCAGCATGGGACAGGACCTCTACAATGAGCAGTTCTTC
few	TRBV5-1	TRBD2	TRBJ2-5	CASAQSGGSQETQYF	TGCGCCAGCGCCCAGAGCGGGGGCTCACAAGAGACCCAGTACTTC
NA	TRBV7-9	NA	TRBJ1-1	CASSLDTWNTEAFF	TGTGCCAGCAGCTTAGATACCTGGAACACTGAAGCTTTCTTT
few	TRBV4-1	NA	TRBJ1-2	CASSQDSRVLYGYTF	TGCGCCAGCAGCCAAGACTCCAGGGTTCTTTATGGCTACACCTTC
NA	TRBV6-1	NA	TRBJ1-2	CASSVREIYGYTF	TGTGCCAGCAGTGTCCGGGAGATCTATGGCTACACCTTC
few	TRBV10-3	NA	TRBJ2-3	CAISEGKTDITDTQYF	TGTGCCATCAGTGAGGGTAAAACAGATATCACAGATACGCAGTATTTT
few	TRBV4-3	TRBD2	TRBJ2-1	CASSQDLAGGPGEQFF	TGCGCCAGCAGCCAAGACCTAGCGGGAGGGCCCGGTGAGCAGTTCTTC
many	TRBV4-1	NA	TRBJ1-3	CASSQDWLSGNTIYF	TGCGCCAGCAGCCAAGATTGGTTGAGTGGAAACACCATATATTTT
few	TRBV28	TRBD1	TRBJ1-5	CASSLWGLKGASQPQHF	TGTGCCAGCAGTTTATGGGGACTGAAGGGGGCAAGTCAGCCCCAGCATTTT
few	TRBV20-1	NA	TRBJ2-1	CSADKRDEQFF	TGCAGTGCTGACAAGCGGGATGAGCAGTTCTTC